This is a list of T cell receptor beta chains from one sample in a study of T cells in Graves' hyperthyroidism and ophthalmopathy. Via MiXCR, TCRdb re-called the multiplex PCR reads, giving one row per CDR3 protein. The table lists a few hundred thousand distinct CDR3 sequences, approximately 17% of them singletons. The sample taken for sequencing was blood. The receptors come from a man aged 18-30 years with Graves' ophthalmopathy. Both conserved end residues are part of each CDR3. The order of the fields is CDR3 length, clone size, D gene, J gene, V gene, CDR3 protein, CDR3 DNA. The D gene is left open where the match is weak. The size entry is marked missing in some rows and otherwise reads once, few, many or a size class.

len: 15; abundance: many; d_gene: TRBD1; j_gene: TRBJ1-2; v_gene: TRBV2; CDR3aa: CASSGWGQAQGGYTF; CDR3nt: TGTGCCAGCAGTGGCTGGGGACAGGCACAAGGGGGCTACACCTTC
len: 15; abundance: many; d_gene: TRBD1; j_gene: TRBJ1-5; v_gene: TRBV20-1; CDR3aa: CSAGRTGEANQPQHF; CDR3nt: TGCAGTGCTGGCCGGACAGGGGAGGCCAATCAGCCCCAGCATTTT
len: 14; abundance: NA; d_gene: NA; j_gene: TRBJ1-5; v_gene: TRBV5-5; CDR3aa: CASSLENSNQPQHF; CDR3nt: TGTGCCAGCAGCTTGGAAAATAGCAATCAGCCCCAGCATTTT
len: 13; abundance: NA; d_gene: NA; j_gene: TRBJ1-4; v_gene: TRBV24-1; CDR3aa: CATSDIDKEKLFF; CDR3nt: TGTGCCACCAGTGATATCGACAAGGAAAAACTGTTTTTT
len: 15; abundance: many; d_gene: TRBD2; j_gene: TRBJ2-1; v_gene: TRBV10-3; CDR3aa: CAIMASGGFYNEQFF; CDR3nt: TGTGCCATCATGGCTAGCGGGGGCTTCTACAATGAGCAGTTCTTC
len: 16; abundance: few; d_gene: TRBD2; j_gene: TRBJ2-1; v_gene: TRBV6-1; CDR3aa: CASSWSGTSGGNEQFF; CDR3nt: TGTGCCAGCAGTTGGTCCGGGACTAGCGGGGGAAATGAGCAGTTCTTC
len: 12; abundance: NA; d_gene: NA; j_gene: TRBJ1-1; v_gene: TRBV7-9; CDR3aa: CASSTSRWEAFF; CDR3nt: TGTGCCAGCAGCACTAGCCGTTGGGAGGCTTTCTTT
len: 15; abundance: NA; d_gene: TRBD1; j_gene: TRBJ2-5; v_gene: TRBV4-1; CDR3aa: CASSRPGQGGETQYF; CDR3nt: TGCGCCAGCAGCCGGCCTGGACAGGGGGGAGAGACCCAGTACTTC
len: 12; abundance: NA; d_gene: NA; j_gene: TRBJ1-2; v_gene: TRBV5-4; CDR3aa: CASSLSGVGYTF; CDR3nt: TGTGCCAGCAGCTTGTCCGGTGTAGGCTACACCTTC
len: 16; abundance: many; d_gene: TRBD1; j_gene: TRBJ1-1; v_gene: TRBV5-1; CDR3aa: CASSWGRTGTDTEAFF; CDR3nt: TGCGCCAGCAGCTGGGGTCGGACAGGAACAGACACTGAAGCTTTCTTT
len: 13; abundance: many; d_gene: NA; j_gene: TRBJ2-1; v_gene: TRBV5-5; CDR3aa: CASSLVIYNEQFF; CDR3nt: TGTGCCAGCAGCTTGGTTATTTACAATGAGCAGTTCTTC
len: 15; abundance: few; d_gene: NA; j_gene: TRBJ1-2; v_gene: TRBV12-3/TRBV12-4; CDR3aa: CASSNSGTGSYGYTF; CDR3nt: TGTGCCAGCAGTAATTCGGGCACAGGGTCCTATGGCTACACCTTC
len: 17; abundance: few; d_gene: NA; j_gene: TRBJ2-7; v_gene: TRBV5-1; CDR3aa: CASSLAMRSGAGHEQYF; CDR3nt: TGCGCCAGCAGCTTGGCCATGCGGTCGGGCGCTGGCCACGAGCAGTACTTC
len: 16; abundance: NA; d_gene: TRBD2; j_gene: TRBJ2-5; v_gene: TRBV6-2/TRBV6-3; CDR3aa: CASSRETSGDQETQYF; CDR3nt: TGTGCCAGCAGTAGGGAGACTAGCGGGGACCAAGAGACCCAGTACTTC
len: 12; abundance: many; d_gene: NA; j_gene: TRBJ2-3; v_gene: TRBV2; CDR3aa: CASLGSTDTQYF; CDR3nt: TGTGCCAGCCTCGGTAGCACAGATACGCAGTATTTT
len: 15; abundance: few; d_gene: NA; j_gene: TRBJ2-1; v_gene: TRBV7-3; CDR3aa: CASSKHRGINGEQFF; CDR3nt: TGTGCCAGCAGCAAGCACCGGGGAATCAATGGTGAGCAGTTCTTC
len: 16; abundance: NA; d_gene: NA; j_gene: TRBJ1-5; v_gene: TRBV2; CDR3aa: CASSAHRDIVNQPQHF; CDR3nt: TGTGCCAGCAGCGCCCACCGGGACATTGTTAATCAGCCCCAGCATTTT
len: 16; abundance: NA; d_gene: NA; j_gene: TRBJ2-1; v_gene: TRBV12-3/TRBV12-4; CDR3aa: CASSLARPSSYNEQFF; CDR3nt: TGTGCCAGCAGTTTAGCGCGGCCCAGCTCCTACAATGAGCAGTTCTTC
len: 17; abundance: once; d_gene: NA; j_gene: TRBJ2-1; v_gene: TRBV28; CDR3aa: CASSLPGLPSDGNEQFF; CDR3nt: TGTGCCAGCAGCCTTCCGGGACTCCCCTCGGACGGCAATGAGCAGTTCTTC
len: 13; abundance: few; d_gene: NA; j_gene: TRBJ2-3; v_gene: TRBV5-1; CDR3aa: CASSLVTEPEQYF; CDR3nt: TGCGCCAGCAGCTTGGTCACAGAGCCCGAGCAGTATTTT
len: 15; abundance: few; d_gene: TRBD1; j_gene: TRBJ1-1; v_gene: TRBV4-2; CDR3aa: CASSLTGTGTTEAFF; CDR3nt: TGTGCCAGCAGCCTGACAGGGACAGGGACCACTGAAGCTTTCTTT
len: 14; abundance: few; d_gene: NA; j_gene: TRBJ2-1; v_gene: TRBV9; CDR3aa: CASSVATTDNEQFF; CDR3nt: TGTGCCAGCAGCGTAGCTACCACAGACAATGAGCAGTTCTTC
len: 14; abundance: NA; d_gene: NA; j_gene: TRBJ1-1; v_gene: TRBV5-4; CDR3aa: CASSPQGPNTEAFF; CDR3nt: TGTGCCAGCAGCCCCCAGGGTCCCAACACTGAAGCTTTCTTT
len: 15; abundance: NA; d_gene: NA; j_gene: TRBJ1-5; v_gene: TRBV19; CDR3aa: CASSIVKIRGQPQHF; CDR3nt: TGTGCCAGTAGTATTGTAAAGATCCGCGGTCAGCCCCAGCATTTT
len: 13; abundance: NA; d_gene: NA; j_gene: TRBJ1-6; v_gene: TRBV10-3; CDR3aa: CAITGDYNSPLHF; CDR3nt: TGTGCCATCACCGGGGACTATAATTCACCCCTCCACTTT
len: 16; abundance: many; d_gene: TRBD2; j_gene: TRBJ2-3; v_gene: TRBV5-1; CDR3aa: CASSWNPSGGADTQYF; CDR3nt: TGCGCCAGCAGCTGGAACCCTAGCGGGGGGGCGGATACGCAGTATTTT
len: 14; abundance: many; d_gene: NA; j_gene: TRBJ2-7; v_gene: TRBV7-8; CDR3aa: CASSPRWDSYEQYF; CDR3nt: TGTGCCAGCAGCCCCCGATGGGATTCCTACGAGCAGTACTTC
len: 15; abundance: many; d_gene: TRBD2; j_gene: TRBJ2-7; v_gene: TRBV28; CDR3aa: CASRNSGGQTYEQYF; CDR3nt: TGTGCCAGCAGGAACAGCGGGGGGCAAACCTACGAGCAGTACTTC
len: 16; abundance: NA; d_gene: TRBD2; j_gene: TRBJ2-3; v_gene: TRBV4-1; CDR3aa: CASSQEGRGVVDTQYF; CDR3nt: TGCGCCAGCAGCCAAGAAGGGCGGGGGGTGGTGGATACGCAGTATTTT
len: 12; abundance: NA; d_gene: NA; j_gene: TRBJ2-5; v_gene: TRBV20-1; CDR3aa: CSATKRQETQYF; CDR3nt: TGCAGTGCTACAAAACGGCAAGAGACCCAGTACTTC
len: 13; abundance: many; d_gene: NA; j_gene: TRBJ1-2; v_gene: TRBV2; CDR3aa: CASIRPLKNGYTF; CDR3nt: TGTGCCAGCATCCGACCCCTGAAGAATGGCTACACCTTC
len: 16; abundance: NA; d_gene: TRBD1; j_gene: TRBJ2-7; v_gene: TRBV5-4; CDR3aa: CASSLNGQGASDEQYF; CDR3nt: TGTGCCAGCAGCTTGAACGGACAGGGGGCCTCGGACGAGCAGTACTTC
len: 14; abundance: many; d_gene: TRBD1; j_gene: TRBJ1-4; v_gene: TRBV2; CDR3aa: CASGSGQFNEKLFF; CDR3nt: TGTGCCAGCGGCTCGGGACAGTTTAATGAAAAACTGTTTTTT
len: 14; abundance: many; d_gene: NA; j_gene: TRBJ1-4; v_gene: TRBV3-1; CDR3aa: CASSQGTLNEKLFF; CDR3nt: TGTGCCAGCAGCCAGGGGACACTTAATGAAAAACTGTTTTTT
len: 18; abundance: NA; d_gene: TRBD1; j_gene: TRBJ2-1; v_gene: TRBV27; CDR3aa: CASSLDFGTGPLYNEQFF; CDR3nt: TGTGCCAGCAGTTTAGATTTTGGGACAGGGCCCCTGTACAATGAGCAGTTCTTC
len: 14; abundance: many; d_gene: TRBD1; j_gene: TRBJ1-2; v_gene: TRBV5-1; CDR3aa: CASSTGTGFYGYTF; CDR3nt: TGCGCCAGCAGCACCGGGACAGGGTTCTATGGCTACACCTTC
len: 10; abundance: many; d_gene: NA; j_gene: TRBJ2-5; v_gene: TRBV7-9; CDR3aa: CASSIETQYF; CDR3nt: TGTGCCAGCAGCATAGAGACCCAGTACTTC
len: 14; abundance: NA; d_gene: NA; j_gene: TRBJ2-7; v_gene: TRBV5-6; CDR3aa: CASSLITDPYEQYF; CDR3nt: TGTGCCAGCAGCTTGATTACAGACCCCTACGAGCAGTACTTC
len: 16; abundance: NA; d_gene: NA; j_gene: TRBJ1-5; v_gene: TRBV11-2; CDR3aa: CASSPLGSASNQPQHF; CDR3nt: TGTGCCAGCAGCCCCCTTGGGTCAGCTAGCAATCAGCCCCAGCATTTT
len: 12; abundance: few; d_gene: NA; j_gene: TRBJ1-5; v_gene: TRBV4-2; CDR3aa: CASSQDGQPQHF; CDR3nt: TGTGCCAGCAGCCAAGACGGGCAGCCCCAGCATTTT
len: 17; abundance: NA; d_gene: NA; j_gene: TRBJ1-5; v_gene: TRBV28; CDR3aa: CASFHTIDDSSNQPQHF; CDR3nt: TGTGCCAGTTTCCACACGATAGACGACAGTTCCAATCAGCCCCAGCATTTT
len: 17; abundance: NA; d_gene: TRBD1; j_gene: TRBJ1-1; v_gene: TRBV24-1; CDR3aa: CATSDHPGQGIATEAFF; CDR3nt: TGTGCCACCAGTGATCATCCGGGACAGGGAATTGCCACTGAAGCTTTCTTT
len: 12; abundance: NA; d_gene: NA; j_gene: TRBJ1-1; v_gene: TRBV7-9; CDR3aa: CASSLEDLLAFF; CDR3nt: TGTGCCAGCAGCCTGGAGGACCTCCTAGCTTTCTTT
len: 19; abundance: few; d_gene: NA; j_gene: TRBJ2-1; v_gene: TRBV15; CDR3aa: CATSQSAERRGGQNNEQFF; CDR3nt: TGTGCCACCAGTCAGTCAGCAGAGAGAAGAGGAGGACAGAACAATGAGCAGTTCTTC
len: 14; abundance: many; d_gene: NA; j_gene: TRBJ1-1; v_gene: TRBV3-1; CDR3aa: CASSWANADTEAFF; CDR3nt: TGTGCCAGCAGTTGGGCAAACGCGGACACTGAAGCTTTCTTT
len: 16; abundance: many; d_gene: TRBD2; j_gene: TRBJ2-7; v_gene: TRBV28; CDR3aa: CASSLSPSGGAPEQYF; CDR3nt: TGTGCCAGCAGTTTATCCCCTAGCGGGGGGGCCCCCGAGCAGTACTTC
len: 14; abundance: many; d_gene: TRBD1; j_gene: TRBJ2-5; v_gene: TRBV7-2; CDR3aa: CASSRRDRAETQYF; CDR3nt: TGTGCCAGCAGCCGCCGGGACAGGGCAGAGACCCAGTACTTC
len: 23; abundance: NA; d_gene: NA; j_gene: TRBJ2-2; v_gene: TRBV10-2; CDR3aa: CASPNQTSLYFCASTSNTGELFF; CDR3nt: NA
len: 17; abundance: many; d_gene: TRBD2; j_gene: TRBJ2-3; v_gene: TRBV15; CDR3aa: CATSSLGTSGGADTQYF; CDR3nt: TGTGCCACCAGCAGCCTTGGAACTAGCGGGGGGGCAGATACGCAGTATTTT
len: 13; abundance: many; d_gene: NA; j_gene: TRBJ1-2; v_gene: TRBV7-9; CDR3aa: CASSFGVVYGYTF; CDR3nt: TGTGCCAGCAGCTTTGGCGTCGTCTATGGCTACACCTTC
len: 15; abundance: NA; d_gene: TRBD2; j_gene: TRBJ2-1; v_gene: TRBV20-1; CDR3aa: CSARVVRGVYNEQFF; CDR3nt: TGCAGTGCTAGAGTAGTGCGGGGGGTCTACAATGAGCAGTTCTTC
len: 10; abundance: NA; d_gene: NA; j_gene: TRBJ1-5; v_gene: TRBV20-1; CDR3aa: CSPPRGPQHF; CDR3nt: TGCAGTCCCCCGAGGGGGCCCCAGCATTTT
len: 15; abundance: NA; d_gene: NA; j_gene: TRBJ1-5; v_gene: TRBV28; CDR3aa: CASSSPGQSNQPQHF; CDR3nt: TGTGCCAGCAGTTCACCGGGGCAAAGCAATCAGCCCCAGCATTTT
len: 14; abundance: few; d_gene: NA; j_gene: TRBJ1-2; v_gene: TRBV29-1; CDR3aa: CSVFTPEANYGYTF; CDR3nt: TGCAGCGTTTTCACCCCAGAAGCTAACTATGGCTACACCTTC
len: 13; abundance: NA; d_gene: TRBD1; j_gene: TRBJ2-1; v_gene: TRBV5-8; CDR3aa: CASSLSGGHEQFF; CDR3nt: TGTGCCAGCAGCCTCTCAGGGGGCCATGAGCAGTTCTTC
len: 18; abundance: many; d_gene: NA; j_gene: TRBJ1-2; v_gene: TRBV27; CDR3aa: CASSPGPRGLGLGYGYTF; CDR3nt: TGTGCCAGCAGCCCCGGCCCGCGAGGTCTGGGGTTAGGCTATGGCTACACCTTC
len: 16; abundance: many; d_gene: TRBD1; j_gene: TRBJ1-6; v_gene: TRBV28; CDR3aa: CASASGTGGRNSPLHF; CDR3nt: TGTGCCAGCGCTTCCGGGACAGGGGGCCGGAATTCACCCCTCCACTTT
len: 16; abundance: many; d_gene: TRBD1; j_gene: TRBJ1-5; v_gene: TRBV6-1; CDR3aa: CASSDWGTGRNQPQHF; CDR3nt: TGTGCCAGCAGTGACTGGGGGACAGGGCGCAATCAGCCCCAGCATTTT
len: 16; abundance: once; d_gene: TRBD2; j_gene: TRBJ2-7; v_gene: TRBV7-2; CDR3aa: CASSVTGLAFSYEQYF; CDR3nt: TGTGCCAGCAGCGTAACGGGACTAGCGTTCTCCTACGAGCAGTACTTC